The count of the clone carrying this TCR beta chain is one. Its antigen remains unknown. This entry belongs to a study of beta chain features in type 1 diabetes. Study outcomes and limitations: It was among patients, rather than healthy donors, that naive, central memory and Treg TCRB repertoires appeared more similar.

Reverse transcription of all isolated RNA meant that expressed TCRB transcripts were sequenced. The assay was immunoSEQ multiplex PCR, and TCRdb's table has in-frame clones only and misses some. The sample holds a few hundred thousand clones, approximately 31% seen once. The sequence derives from a man aged 18 to 35 in good health. The sequencing input was naive CD4+ T cells from blood.

This CDR3 is CASSPSAGRASNEQYF. CDR3 nucleotides: TGTGCCAGCAGCCCCTCTGCCGGGAGGGCCTCAAACGAGCAGTACTTC. This rearrangement joins TRBV7-2 to TRBJ2-7; 8 nucleotides line up with TRBD2. The trim removed 5 bases at V and 5 bases at J, leaving 14 bases unmatched. The CDR3 is made up of 16 amino acids. Per the germline V gene, CDR1 is SGHTA and CDR2 is FQGNSA.